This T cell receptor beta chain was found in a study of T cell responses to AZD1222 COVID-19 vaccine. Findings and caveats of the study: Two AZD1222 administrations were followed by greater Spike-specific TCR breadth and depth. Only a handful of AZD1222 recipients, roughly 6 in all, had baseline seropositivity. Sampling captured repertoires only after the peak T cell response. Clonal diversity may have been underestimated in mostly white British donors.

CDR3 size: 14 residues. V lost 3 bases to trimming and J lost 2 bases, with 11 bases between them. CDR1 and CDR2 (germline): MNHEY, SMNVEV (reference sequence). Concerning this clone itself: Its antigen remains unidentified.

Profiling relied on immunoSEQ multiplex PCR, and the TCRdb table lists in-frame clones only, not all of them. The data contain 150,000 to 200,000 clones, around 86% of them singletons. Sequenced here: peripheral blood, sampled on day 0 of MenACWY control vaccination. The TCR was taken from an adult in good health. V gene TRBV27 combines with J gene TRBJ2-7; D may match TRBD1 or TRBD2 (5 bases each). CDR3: CASSLGQGAYEQYF. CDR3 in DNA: TGTGCCAGCAGTTTGGGGCAGGGAGCCTACGAGCAGTACTTC.